These T cell receptor beta chains were read from a single sample in a study of CD8+CD57+ T cells in acquired aplastic anemia. TCRdb redid the calling of the reads with MiXCR, one entry per CDR3 protein. The sample shows under 250,000 distinct CDR3 sequences, around 45% of them seen only once. The specimen was sorted CD4+, CD8+, or CD8+CD57+ T cells (not recorded which) from PBMCs. The receptors come from a human donor with aplastic anemia. The CDR3 runs from the conserved cysteine through the conserved F or W. The order of the fields is CDR3 protein, CDR3 DNA, V gene, clone size, J gene, D gene. The D gene is left open where the match is weak. Clone size, where shown, is once, few, many, or a class for clones that have expanded.

CASSFTNPSSSYNSPLHF | TGTGCCAGTAGTTTCACAAACCCCTCCAGCTCCTATAATTCACCCCTCCACTTT | TRBV19 | . | TRBJ1-6 | .
CASILSPMNTEAFF | TGTGCCAGTATTCTCAGTCCCATGAACACTGAAGCTTTCTTT | TRBV19 | once | TRBJ1-1 | .
CSASVALSSYNGQFF | TGTAGTGCTAGTGTAGCGTTAAGCTCCTACAATGGGCAGTTCTTC | TRBV20-1 | once | TRBJ2-1 | .
CASSSGGSGGVRDTQYF | TGTGCCAGCAGTTCTGGGGGTAGCGGGGGGGTGAGAGATACGCAGTATTTT | TRBV9 | . | TRBJ2-3 | TRBD2
CSAWTSGSTEQFF | TGCAGTGCATGGACTAGCGGGAGTACTGAGCAGTTCTTC | TRBV20-1 | . | TRBJ2-1 | TRBD2
CASSLYPRYGYTF | TGTGCCAGCAGCTTATACCCCCGCTATGGCTACACCTTC | TRBV9 | many | TRBJ1-2 | .
CSVLGTVDYGYAF | TGCAGCGTTTTGGGGACGGTCGACTATGGCTACGCCTTC | TRBV29-1 | . | TRBJ1-2 | .
CASSLVGGRGAYNSPLHF | TGTGCCAGCAGCTTAGTGGGGGGCAGGGGGGCATACAATTCACCCCTCCACTTT | TRBV5-6 | . | TRBJ1-6 | TRBD1
CASSEDRENSPLHF | TGCGCCAGCAGTGAGGACAGGGAGAATTCACCCCTCCACTTT | TRBV10-1 | few | TRBJ1-6 | TRBD1
CASSVTGSKSYEQYF | TGTGCCAGCAGTGTGACAGGCTCCAAATCCTACGAGCAGTACTTC | TRBV2 | many | TRBJ2-7 | .
CASSEKTGSNYGYTF | TGTGCCAGCAGTGAGAAAACGGGTAGTAACTATGGCTACACCTTC | TRBV2 | . | TRBJ1-2 | .
CASSVRRMEAFF | TGTGCCAGCAGTGTTAGGCGAATGGAAGCTTTCTTT | TRBV2 | . | TRBJ1-1 | .
CASSSYRDGYTF | TGTGCCAGCAGTTCCTACCGCGATGGCTACACCTTC | TRBV7-9 | many | TRBJ1-2 | .
CASRTNRDIGYGYTF | TGTGCCAGCAGGACAAACAGGGACATCGGCTATGGCTACACCTTC | TRBV6-4 | many | TRBJ1-2 | .
CSAFAVGFYGYTF | TGCAGTGCGTTCGCGGTGGGGTTCTATGGCTACACCTTC | TRBV20-1 | . | TRBJ1-2 | .